Listed here are 28 T cell receptor beta chains from one sample, sequenced in a study of low-dose radiotherapy and immunotherapy resistance in tumors (dated by TCRdb to between 2021 and 2022). Sequencer: Illumina HiSeq 2500. Superscript III and a set of TRAV- and TRBV-specific primers were used to synthesize first-strand cDNA, so that both TCRalpha and TCRbeta chains were covered. TCRs were amplified with Phusion for 20 PCR cycles, with a constant-region primer paired with the adapter attached to the V primers. TCRdb reprocessed the public reads (quality trimming at Q25 with fastp, clone calling with MiXCR) and kept in-frame beta chains. Entries are consolidated by CDR3 protein sequence, retaining the most common genes and DNA. This sample holds around 100,000 distinct CDR3 sequences; 20% to 25% were observed only once. Clones ranked in the top ten supply 9.5% to 15% of the sample. This specimen's time point label, interpreted: after trial treatment. The treatment or condition label here, explained by the study, means: LDRT plus nivolumab, ipilimumab, low-dose cyclophosphamide and aspirin (RACIN trial).

This specimen was PBMCs, taken after low-dose radiotherapy plus immunotherapy. These receptor sequences come from a female donor with ovarian cancer.

The rearrangement joins TRBV29-1 to TRBJ2-6; D call uncertain. V dropped 7 bases and J dropped 2 bases, with 12 bases sitting between them. This CDR3 region has 14 residues. Per the germline V gene, CDR1 is SQVTM and CDR2 is ANQGSEA. In DNA, the CDR3 is TGCAGCGCAAGAGAGGTAGCTGGGGCCAACGTCCTGACTTTC. Protein: CSAREVAGANVLTF.

This clonotype was recorded at least ten times. The V and J genes are TRBV19 and TRBJ1-4; D is possibly TRBD1 (5 bases). The germline V gene encodes CDR1 LNHDA and CDR2 SQIVND (reference sequence). Trimming shortened V by 8 bases and J by 0 bases, and 13 bases separated the two germline ends. This CDR3 spans 15 amino acids. The CDR3 is CASARMGATNEKLFF. The CDR3 DNA reads TGTGCCAGTGCCCGGATGGGGGCAACTAATGAAAAACTGTTTTTT. The whole variable domain, remainder taken from reference TRBV19 and TRBJ1-4, is DGGITQSPKYLFRKEGQNVTLSCEQNLNHDAMYWYRQDPGQGLRLIYYSQIVNDFQKGDIAEGYSVSREKKESFPLTVTSAQKNPTAFYLCASARMGATNEKLFFGSGTQLSVL.

This clonotype has a count of ten or more. The J gene is TRBJ2-7, the V gene TRBV19, with D perhaps given as TRBD1 or TRBD2 (6 bases each). V was trimmed by 4 bases and J by 6 bases, leaving 13 bases between them. The germline gives CDR1 LNHDA, CDR2 SQIVND (reference sequence). CDR3 size: 13 residues. The CDR3 region has the DNA TGTGCCAGTAGTAGTACGGGGGCTGGCGAGCAGTACTTC. This gives the protein CASSSTGAGEQYF.

The chain joins TRBV25-1 to TRBJ2-1; possibly TRBD1 or TRBD2 for D (5 bases each). The CDR3 is 15 residues long. V was clipped by 2 bases and J by 7 bases, with 15 bases between them. In germline, CDR1 is MGHDK, CDR2 SYGVNS. The DNA for the CDR3 is TGTGCCAGCAGTGAAGGGACCGGGACCGGGAATGAGCAGTTCTTC. This codes for CASSEGTGTGNEQFF.

Ten or more counts support this clonotype. CDR3 protein: CASSRGGGEKLFF. CDR3 nucleotides: TGTGCCAGCAGCCGGGGAGGTGGCGAAAAACTGTTTTTT. This rearrangement joins TRBV7-9 to TRBJ1-4; D remains unclear. Germline assignment: CDR1 SEHNR and CDR2 FQNEAQ (reference sequence). The CDR3 runs 13 residues. The V end lost 5 bases, the J end lost 8 bases, and 12 bases lay between the germline ends.

On this clonotype itself: This probably arose from a read error, given a far larger clone one base away. The chain uses TRBV6-8 and TRBJ2-7; 9 bases line up with TRBD2. From germline, CDR1 is MNHGY and CDR2 SAAAGT. The CDR3 is 15 residues long. Here the CDR3 reads CARSSGTSRTYEQYF. The CDR3 nucleotides read TGTGCCAGGAGTTCCGGGACTAGCCGAACCTACGAGCAGTACTTC.

This clonotype was recorded at least ten times. The CDR3 coding sequence is TGTGCCAGCAGCTCTGCCGCGCGCACCGGGGAGCTGTTTTTT. Its translation is CASSSAARTGELFF. The J gene is TRBJ2-2, the V gene TRBV13; D remains unclear. V dropped 4 bases and J dropped 4 bases, with 10 bases sitting between them. The CDR3 extends over 14 amino acids. Germline V gene sequence: CDR1 PRHDT, CDR2 FYEKMQ (reference sequence).

In its sample, this clonotype was seen many times. This chain links TRBV5-1 with TRBJ2-3, with D possibly TRBD2 on 6 matching bases. V was pared by 4 bases and J by 3 bases, with 18 bases between. Germline V gives CDR1 SGHRS, CDR2 YFSETQ. The CDR3 sequence is 16 residues long. The CDR3 loop is CASSSGPGKGTDTQYF. CDR3 bases: TGCGCCAGCAGCAGCGGGCCGGGGAAGGGGACAGATACGCAGTATTTT.

To note about this clonotype: One end of the junction does not line up with germline, which may come from a read error. The chain recombines TRBV12-3 or TRBV12-4 with TRBJ2-1; 9 bases align to TRBD2. This CDR3 comprises 17 residues. The CDR3 here is CASSWILAGDVSGERFF. Here the CDR3 DNA reads TGTGCCAGCAGCTGGATCTTAGCGGGAGATGTATCGGGTGAGCGGTTCTTC.

This clonotype was counted a single time. Written as DNA, the CDR3 is TGTGCCAGCAGCCCGGACAGGGTCGGCTATGGCTACACCTTC. Translating it yields CASSPDRVGYGYTF. The rearrangement links TRBV11-3 to TRBJ1-2, with 8 positions matching TRBD1. The germline CDR1 and CDR2 sequences are SGHNT and YENEEA. The V and J ends lost 5 bases and 4 bases, in that order; junction bases with no gene match: 6. The CDR3 is made up of 14 amino acids.

This clonotype was seen many times. The gene calls are TRBV6-1 and TRBJ2-1; TRBD1 aligns across 8 bases. The germline gives CDR1 MNHNS, CDR2 SASEGT. V lost 4 bases to trimming and J lost 4 bases; unmatched junction nucleotides: 6. The CDR3 sequence is 15 residues long. CDR3 sequence: CASSVDRVGYNEQFF. The CDR3 coding sequence is TGTGCCAGCAGTGTGGACAGGGTCGGGTACAATGAGCAGTTCTTC.

As concerns this clonotype: A read error likely explains this, since a far larger clone differs by one base. V and J are TRBV19 and TRBJ2-5, with TRBD2 matching over 9 bases. This CDR3 spans 18 amino acids. V was clipped by 0 bases and J by 11 bases; unmatched bases: 19. Germline V lookup: CDR1 LNHDA, CDR2 SQIVND (reference sequence). The CDR3 bases are TGTGCCAGTAGTATAGATGGCGAACTAGCGGGCCTAGGGAATGAGCAGTACTTC. This encodes CASSIDGELAGLGNEQYF.

This clonotype was detected many times. The DNA of the CDR3 is TGTGCCAGCAGCTTGGGAAGGGGCTCGACCCTCAGGTACGAGCAGTACTTC. Its protein product is CASSLGRGSTLRYEQYF. This sequence joins TRBV11-2 and TRBJ2-7, with D tentatively TRBD1 (5 bases). The V end lost 3 bases, the J end lost 4 bases, and 22 bases lay between the germline ends. The CDR3 is 17 amino acids. Per germline, CDR1 SGHAT and CDR2 FQNNGV.

At least ten counts were recorded for this clonotype. The chain recombines TRBV7-9 with TRBJ2-1; D unclear. V lost 1 base, J lost 7 bases, and 2 bases lay in between. The CDR3 has 11 amino acids. Germline V gene data show CDR1 as SEHNR and CDR2 as FQNEAQ (reference sequence). Written as DNA, the CDR3 is TGTGCCAGCAGCTTAGGAAATGAGCAGTTCTTC. Amino acids: CASSLGNEQFF.

In its sample, this clonotype was seen many times. The rearrangement uses TRBV7-2 and TRBJ2-7; D may be TRBD2 (6 bases). V was clipped by 0 bases and J by 6 bases, with 15 bases between them. CDR3 size: 15 residues. Germline values: CDR1 SGHTA, CDR2 FQGNSA. The CDR3 here is CASSLAVSGVAEQYF. CDR3 nucleotides: TGTGCCAGCAGCTTAGCGGTGTCGGGAGTGGCCGAGCAGTACTTC.

This chain uses TRBV7-2 with TRBJ2-2; D uncertain. Trimming took off 0 bases at V and 5 bases at J, with 19 bases between the two ends. CDR3 size: 18 residues. Per germline, CDR1 SGHTA and CDR2 FQGNSA. CDR3 DNA sequence: TGTGCCAGCAGCTTAGCGTCCAGGCGGACGGCGAGGACCGGGGAGCTGTTTTTT. This encodes CASSLASRRTARTGELFF.

This clonotype was counted many times. The chain carries TRBV2 and TRBJ2-2; 7 bases are shared with TRBD1. J was trimmed by 1 base and V by 8 bases; bases with no gene match: 1. Germline V gene data show CDR1 as SNHLY and CDR2 as FYNNEI. The CDR3 contains 13 residues. CDR3 amino acids: CASRDRNTGELFF. CDR3 DNA sequence: TGTGCCAGCCGGGACAGGAACACCGGGGAGCTGTTTTTT.

This clonotype occurred a few times. The rearrangement joins TRBV7-3 to TRBJ2-2; D remains unclear. Germline V gives CDR1 SGHTA, CDR2 FQGTGA. Trimming cost V 5 bases and J 1 base, with 8 bases left between them. The CDR3 extends over 14 amino acids. CDR3 residues: CASSPTLNTGELFF. The CDR3 DNA is TGTGCCAGCAGCCCAACCCTGAACACCGGGGAGCTGTTTTTT.

This clonotype was detected ten times or more. The chain uses TRBV4-1 and TRBJ2-5; D is unclear. This CDR3 is 16 amino acids long. Trimming pared 0 bases from V and 4 bases from J, leaving 15 bases between. Germline V gene data show CDR1 as MGHRA and CDR2 as YSYEKL. In DNA, the CDR3 is TGCGCCAGCAGCCAAGAGAACAGCCGAAGTAGAGAGACCCAGTACTTC. Residues: CASSQENSRSRETQYF.

The gene calls are TRBV6-5 and TRBJ2-7; TRBD2 is a possible D gene (6 bases). The V end lost 7 bases, the J end lost 5 bases, and 15 bases lay between the germline ends. The V gene's germline CDR1 is MNHEY and CDR2 SVGAGI. The CDR3 spans 13 residues. The CDR3 loop is CASTKPGLNEQYF. The CDR3 DNA reads as TGTGCCAGCACCAAACCGGGACTGAACGAGCAGTACTTC.

This clonotype was counted at least ten times. This chain connects TRBV6-6 to TRBJ1-3; D is unclear. The length of the CDR3 is 12 residues. Trimming shortened V by 5 bases and J by 5 bases, and 7 bases separated the two germline ends. The germline gives CDR1 MNHNY, CDR2 SVGAGI (reference sequence). This CDR3 reads CASSQTRNTIYF. The CDR3 bases are TGTGCCAGCAGTCAAACCAGAAACACCATATATTTT.

Points on this clonotype: This probably arose from a read error, given a far larger clone one base away. In nucleotides, the CDR3 is TGTGCCAGCACCCCCTCTGGGGCCAACGTCCTGACTTTC. This gives the protein CASTPSGANVLTF. The V gene is TRBV6-2 or TRBV6-3, the J gene TRBJ2-6; D uncertain. V lost 7 bases, J lost 0 bases, and 4 bases lay in between. Germline V gene sequence: CDR1 MNHEY, CDR2 SVGEGT. The CDR3 runs to 13 residues.

This clonotype was seen a handful of times. The chain carries TRBV27 and TRBJ2-7, with 9 bases aligning to TRBD1. Per the germline V gene, CDR1 is MNHEY and CDR2 is SMNVEV (reference sequence). V shed 8 bases and J 6 bases; nucleotides not matched to a gene: 5. CDR3 length equals 12 residues. The CDR3 loop reads CASGDREGEQYF. Written as DNA, the CDR3 is TGTGCCAGCGGGGACAGGGAGGGCGAGCAGTACTTC.

The table lists this clonotype with many counts. CDR3 DNA sequence: TGTGCCAGCAGTTACTCGAAGGGGACAGGGGGTCATGAGCAGTTCTTC. Residues: CASSYSKGTGGHEQFF. The chain is built from TRBV6-2 or TRBV6-3 and TRBJ2-1; 11 positions agree with TRBD1. Germline CDR1 reads MNHEY; CDR2 reads SVGEGT. The CDR3 runs 16 residues. J gave up 8 bases and V 0 bases, and 6 bases lay outside the gene matches.

This chain links TRBV6-5 with TRBJ2-3; 11 bases are a match to TRBD2. The ends lost 6 bases at V and 4 bases at J; junction bases unmatched: 9. The germline V gene has CDR1 MNHEY and CDR2 SVGAGI. The CDR3 loop spans 16 amino acids. The CDR3 is CASSYRVAGGPDTQYF. Written as DNA, the CDR3 is TGTGCCAGCAGCTATCGGGTAGCGGGAGGGCCAGATACGCAGTATTTT.

In its sample, this clonotype was seen many times. The chain has TRBV5-1 and TRBJ2-5; D unresolved. The CDR3 extends over 13 amino acids. Germline V gene sequence: CDR1 SGHRS, CDR2 YFSETQ. Trimming left V 1 base short and J 5 bases short, with 9 bases between. The CDR3 sequence: CASSLPLGETQYF. The CDR3 bases are TGCGCCAGCAGCTTGCCTTTAGGCGAGACCCAGTACTTC.

The chain carries TRBV7-6 and TRBJ2-3, with D perhaps TRBD2 (5 bases). The CDR3 is 12 amino acids. V was cut by 3 bases and J by 5 bases, with 6 bases left in between. Germline V gene sequence: CDR1 SGHVS, CDR2 FNYEAQ. CDR3 loop: CASSFAGDTQYF. The DNA of the CDR3 is TGTGCCAGCAGCTTTGCGGGAGATACGCAGTATTTT.

The sample holds many counts of this clonotype. The rearrangement links TRBV7-8 to TRBJ1-5; 9 nucleotides align to TRBD1. With V trimmed by 5 bases and J by 1 base, 3 bases remained unmatched. The CDR3 spans 15 residues. CDR1 SGHVS and CDR2 FQNEAQ come from the germline V gene. The CDR3 sequence is CASSVGTGSNQPQHF. CDR3 sequence (DNA): TGTGCCAGCAGCGTAGGGACAGGGAGCAATCAGCCCCAGCATTTT.